This TCR beta chain was recovered during a study of sequential checkpoint blockade in melanoma. The overall study: Patients were randomized 1:1 to nivolumab-then-ipilimumab or ipilimumab-then-nivolumab first-line.

There are 14 residues in the CDR3. Germline-derived CDR1 and CDR2 are SGHRS and YFSETQ. With 2 bases clipped from V and 3 bases from J, the junction kept 4 bases outside the gene matches. Sample treatment: randomized to nivolumab then ipilimumab (arm A) or the reverse (arm B). None of the patients previously received DNA-damaging chemotherapy. Sorted cells were live CD3+CD8+, lacking CD19 and CD56, from PBMCs. The repertoire was sequenced with immunoSEQ multiplex PCR; TCRdb's copy has only in-frame clones and lacks some. Among approximately 18,000 clones listed, around 70% were seen once. Source: CD8+ T cells sorted from blood (inferred from file names), taken from a patient given nivolumab and ipilimumab in sequence. The receptor was isolated from a human donor with melanoma. V gene TRBV5-1 combines with J gene TRBJ2-7; 8 bases are a match to TRBD2. CDR3 sequence reads: CASSFSGISYEQYF. The CDR3 bases are TGCGCCAGCAGCTTTAGCGGGATCAGCTACGAGCAGTACTTC.